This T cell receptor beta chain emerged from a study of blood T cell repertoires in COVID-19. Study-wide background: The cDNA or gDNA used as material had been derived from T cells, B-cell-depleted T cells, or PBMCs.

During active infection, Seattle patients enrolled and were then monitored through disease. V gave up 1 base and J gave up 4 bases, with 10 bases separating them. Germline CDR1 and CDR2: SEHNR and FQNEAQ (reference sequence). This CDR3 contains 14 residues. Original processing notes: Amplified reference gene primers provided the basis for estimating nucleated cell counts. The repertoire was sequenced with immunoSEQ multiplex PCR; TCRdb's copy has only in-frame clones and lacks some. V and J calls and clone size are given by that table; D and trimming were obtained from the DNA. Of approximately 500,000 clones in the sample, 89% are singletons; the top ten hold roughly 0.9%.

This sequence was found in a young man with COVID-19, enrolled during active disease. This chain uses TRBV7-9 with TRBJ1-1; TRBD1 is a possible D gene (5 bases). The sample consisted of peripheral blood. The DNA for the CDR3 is TGTGCCAGCAGCTTAGTGGGCGGGGGCACTGAAGCTTTCTTT. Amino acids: CASSLVGGGTEAFF.